This is a list of T cell receptor beta chains from one sample in a study of blood T cell repertoires in COVID-19. Profiling relied on immunoSEQ multiplex PCR, and the TCRdb table lists in-frame clones only, not all of them. The sample includes 45,000 to 55,000 clones, roughly 87% seen only once; the top ten take over 2.5%. Specimen: peripheral blood. These receptors came from a human donor in a cohort sampled during active COVID-19. The CDR3 runs from the conserved cysteine through the conserved F or W. The D gene is left open where the match is weak. Size values are once, few and many counts, or a class for expanded clones, and some rows have none.

CDR3aa	CDR3nt	d_gene	v_gene	j_gene	abundance
CATSDWTSGLNTGELFF	TGTGCCACCAGTGATTGGACTAGCGGGCTCAACACCGGGGAGCTGTTTTTT	TRBD2	TRBV24-1	TRBJ2-2	.
CASRSRDNFYEQYF	TGTGCCAGCAGATCTCGGGACAACTTCTACGAGCAGTACTTC	.	TRBV28	TRBJ2-7	.
CASSHGQGSGYTF	TGTGCCAGCAGCCATGGACAGGGCAGTGGCTACACCTTC	TRBD1	TRBV28	TRBJ1-2	.
CASSETGGNTEAFF	TGTGCCAGCAGTGAGACAGGGGGTAACACTGAAGCTTTCTTT	TRBD1	TRBV6-1	TRBJ1-1	few
CASSQVEGGLWNSPLHF	TGCGCCAGCAGCCAAGTGGAGGGAGGGCTTTGGAATTCACCCCTCCACTTT	.	TRBV4-1	TRBJ1-6	few
CASSWGGRVGETQYF	TGTGCCAGCAGCTGGGGGGGTAGAGTAGGCGAGACCCAGTACTTC	TRBD2	TRBV5-6	TRBJ2-5	.
CASSSGRYEQYF	TGTGCCAGCAGCTCGGGGAGATACGAGCAGTACTTC	.	TRBV7-9	TRBJ2-7	.
CASSLETGPSGYTF	TGTGCCAGCAGCTTAGAAACAGGGCCGTCTGGCTACACCTTC	.	TRBV11-2	TRBJ1-2	.
CASSLDGAFNGYTF	TGTGCCAGCAGCTTAGATGGGGCCTTCAATGGCTACACCTTC	.	TRBV11-2	TRBJ1-2	.
CASSYPGGHSPLHF	TGTGCCAGCAGTTACCCAGGGGGCCACTCACCCCTCCACTTT	TRBD1	TRBV6-5	TRBJ1-6	.
CASRSTGSLGYTF	TGTGCCAGCAGGTCTACAGGGTCCCTCGGCTACACCTTC	.	TRBV27	TRBJ1-2	.
CASSSTTSGTDTQYF	TGTGCCAGCAGCTCAACGACTAGCGGCACAGATACGCAGTATTTT	TRBD2	TRBV7-7	TRBJ2-3	.
CASRPPGQPYEQYF	TGTGCCAGCAGGCCTCCGGGACAGCCCTACGAGCAGTACTTC	TRBD1	TRBV25-1	TRBJ2-7	.
CASSRTSGRLTGELFF	TGTGCCAGCAGCCGTACTAGCGGGAGACTCACCGGGGAGCTGTTTTTT	TRBD2	TRBV3-1/TRBV3-2	TRBJ2-2	few
CASSGDRGRGEKLFF	TGTGCCAGCAGCGGGGACAGGGGACGTGGAGAAAAACTGTTTTTT	TRBD1	TRBV5-6	TRBJ1-4	.
CAPDIRTQYF	TGTGCCCCGGACATCAGGACCCAGTACTTC	.	TRBV27	TRBJ2-5	.
CASSLVLGNYGYTF	TGTGCCAGCAGCTTGGTTCTAGGTAACTATGGCTACACCTTC	.	TRBV7-9	TRBJ1-2	.
CASSEGVGYAQPQHF	TGTGCCAGCAGTGAGGGAGTCGGGTATGCTCAGCCCCAGCATTTT	.	TRBV6-1	TRBJ1-5	.
CASSPYRGTDTQYF	TGTGCCAGCTCACCATACAGGGGCACAGATACGCAGTATTTT	.	TRBV18	TRBJ2-3	.
CASSLERRGGYTF	TGTGCCAGCAGTTTAGAGAGACGAGGTGGCTACACCTTC	.	TRBV28	TRBJ1-2	.
CASSRGTSGRAIYEQYF	TGTGCCAGCAGCCGGGGGACTAGCGGGAGGGCCATATACGAGCAGTACTTC	TRBD2	TRBV5-4	TRBJ2-7	once
CASSSRMGNTEAFF	TGTGCCAGCAGCTCTAGGATGGGGAACACTGAAGCTTTCTTT	.	TRBV4-2	TRBJ1-1	.